What follows are 25 T cell receptor beta chains derived from one specimen sequenced in a study of early T cells in non-severe SARS-CoV-2 infection. TCRdb re-analysed the 5' RACE reads in MiXCR, keeping a single row per CDR3 protein. This table holds about 69,000 distinct CDR3 sequences, roughly 12% found once. The specimen was whole blood. The receptors were sampled from an adult who was a healthcare worker with PCR-confirmed SARS-CoV-2 infection or an uninfected control (not recorded which).

J is TRBJ2-3 and V is TRBV7-9, with a tentative D call TRBD1 (5 bases). The V and J ends lost 4 bases and 0 bases respectively, with 8 bases between them. CDR1 is SEHNR, CDR2 FQNEAQ, per germline (reference sequence). This CDR3 is 14 amino acids long. The DNA of the CDR3 is TGTGCCAGCAGCTCCCGGACAAGCACAGATACGCAGTATTTT. Translated: CASSSRTSTDTQYF.

This clonotype has just a few counts. The V and J genes are TRBV5-1 and TRBJ1-3; D perhaps matches TRBD1 (5 bases). The V end was cut by 7 bases, the J end by 0 bases, with 11 bases between. The CDR3 consists of 14 residues. Germline V gives CDR1 SGHRS, CDR2 YFSETQ. The CDR3 reads CASPGPNSGNTIYF. The CDR3 region has the DNA TGCGCCAGCCCAGGGCCCAACTCTGGAAACACCATATATTTT.

V and J are TRBV5-1 and TRBJ1-1; D call uncertain. CDR1 and CDR2 from the germline V gene are SGHRS and YFSETQ. Deletions cut 0 bases from V and 1 base from J, with 10 bases between. The CDR3 runs 15 residues. This chain's CDR3 is CASSLDPQANTEAFF. Here the CDR3 DNA reads TGCGCCAGCAGCTTGGATCCCCAGGCGAACACTGAAGCTTTCTTT.

This clonotype was seen at least ten times. The chain joins TRBV30 to TRBJ2-2; the D is unclear. The V end was cut by 4 bases, the J end by 1 base, with 7 bases between. CDR1 GTSNPN and CDR2 SVGIG come from the germline V gene (reference sequence). The CDR3 is 13 residues long. The CDR3 sequence is CAWNVVNTGELFF. In DNA form, the CDR3 reads TGTGCCTGGAATGTAGTGAACACCGGGGAGCTGTTTTTT. The entire variable domain, with the rest obtained from reference TRBV30 and TRBJ2-2, is as follows: SQTIHQWPATLVQPVGSPLSLECTVEGTSNPNLYWYRQAAGRGLQLLFYSVGIGQISSEVPQNLSASRPQDRQFILSSKKLLLSDSGFYLCAWNVVNTGELFFGEGSRLTVL.

The CDR3 loop is CSATVARLPNEKLFF. The CDR3 DNA reads as TGCAGTGCTACCGTCGCCCGGCTACCTAATGAAAAACTGTTTTTT. The chain employs TRBV20-1 and TRBJ1-4; unclear D gene. CDR1 is DFQATT and CDR2 is SNEGSKA in the germline V gene (reference sequence). The CDR3 length is 15 residues. With 4 bases removed from V and 3 bases from J, the gap between germline ends came to 15 bases.

This clonotype was counted at least ten times. The chain recombines TRBV9 with TRBJ2-3; D unresolved. Trimming removed 0 bases from V and 0 bases from J, with 5 bases in between. This CDR3 has 14 residues. Germline CDR1 is SGDLS and CDR2 is YYNGEE. For the CDR3, the DNA is TGTGCCAGCAGCGTAGTGGGTAGCACAGATACGCAGTATTTT. Translating gives CASSVVGSTDTQYF.

This clonotype came up a few times. The chain joins TRBV20-1 to TRBJ2-5, with D perhaps assigned TRBD1 or TRBD2 (6 bases each). The germline CDR1 and CDR2 sequences are DFQATT and SNEGSKA (reference sequence). The V and J ends lost 1 base and 4 bases respectively, with 16 bases between them. This CDR3 is 15 amino acids long. Here the CDR3 reads CSARVSRGRGETQYF. The CDR3, as DNA: TGCAGTGCTAGAGTATCACGGGGGCGTGGAGAGACCCAGTACTTC.

This clonotype is a singleton in its sample. V and J are TRBV4-1 and TRBJ1-6; 7 bases are a match to TRBD1. Germline assignment: CDR1 MGHRA and CDR2 YSYEKL. There are 17 residues in the CDR3. The trim removed 3 bases at V and 9 bases at J, leaving 14 bases unmatched. CDR3 sequence reads: CASSQGPRPGGASPLHF. The CDR3 DNA reads TGCGCCAGCAGCCAGGGGCCCCGGCCAGGGGGTGCTTCACCCCTCCACTTT.

The V and J genes are TRBV30 and TRBJ1-6, with 8 bases fitting TRBD1. The CDR3 runs to 15 residues. Germline CDR1 is GTSNPN and CDR2 is SVGIG (reference sequence). The ends lost 2 bases at V and 10 bases at J; junction bases unmatched: 10. As DNA, the CDR3 is TGTGCCTGGAGTCCCCGCAGGGGGCTCCTATCACCCCTCCACTTT. This codes for CAWSPRRGLLSPLHF.

V is TRBV7-2 and J is TRBJ2-7; no clear D gene. CDR1 is SGHTA, CDR2 FQGNSA, per germline. The CDR3 consists of 13 residues. Trimming left V 2 bases short and J 5 bases short, with 10 bases between. DNA of the CDR3: TGTGCCAGCAGCTTACGAGTAAAGGACGAGCAGTACTTC. It yields the protein CASSLRVKDEQYF.

This clonotype was found a few times. V usage is TRBV12-3 or TRBV12-4 and J usage is TRBJ1-1, with 9 bases identical to TRBD1. This CDR3 comprises 16 residues. Trimming took 4 bases from V and 1 from J; bases not matched to a gene: 7. The CDR3 DNA sequence: TGTGCCAGCAGTTCCTACAGGGGGCTAGGGAACACTGAAGCTTTCTTT. It is translated as CASSSYRGLGNTEAFF.

At least ten counts were recorded for this clonotype. The chain recombines TRBV2 with TRBJ1-2; D remains ambiguous. CDR1 and CDR2 (germline): SNHLY, FYNNEI. CDR3 length equals 13 residues. The V end lost 6 bases, the J end lost 1 base, and 9 bases lay between the germline ends. The CDR3 coding sequence is TGTGCCAGCAGCCTGGAGAATAACTATGGCTACACCTTC. Translation gives CASSLENNYGYTF. Drawing the rest from reference TRBV2 and TRBJ1-2, the complete variable domain is EPEVTQTPSHQVTQMGQEVILRCVPISNHLYFYWYRQILGQKVEFLVSFYNNEISEKSEIFDDQFSVERPDGSNFTLKIRSTKLEDSAMYFCASSLENNYGYTFGSGTRLTVV.

This clonotype turned up a few times. V gene TRBV7-3 combines with J gene TRBJ2-1, with D possibly matching TRBD2 (6 bases). The CDR3 spans 15 residues. Germline assignment: CDR1 SGHTA and CDR2 FQGTGA. Between the trimmed V and J ends, which lost 5 bases and 6 bases, there was a span of 17 bases. The CDR3 DNA sequence: TGTGCCAGCAGCCCCCGGGACTCAGCGGTCAATGAGCAGTTCTTC. This sequence encodes CASSPRDSAVNEQFF.

In this sample, this clonotype turned up a few times. This chain joins TRBV7-3 and TRBJ1-1; D gene uncertain. Trimming pared 4 bases from V and 3 bases from J, leaving 9 bases between. The germline V gene has CDR1 SGHTA and CDR2 FQGTGA. CDR3 length: 13 residues. CDR3 sequence: CASSYSGYTEAFF. In nucleotides, the CDR3 is TGTGCCAGCAGCTACAGTGGGTACACTGAAGCTTTCTTT.

The chain joins TRBV29-1 to TRBJ1-3; D not resolved. The CDR3 is 9 amino acids. Germline CDR1 SQVTM, CDR2 ANQGSEA. The germline V and J ends were trimmed by 6 bases and 7 bases, with 4 bases remaining between them. Here the CDR3 reads CSVDNTIYF. The CDR3 nucleotides are TGCAGCGTCGACAACACCATATATTTT.

The J gene is TRBJ1-5, the V gene TRBV2; the D is unclear. V was clipped by 4 bases and J by 5 bases, with 12 bases between them. Germline V lookup: CDR1 SNHLY, CDR2 FYNNEI. The CDR3 runs 14 residues. CDR3 in DNA: TGTGCCAGCAGTGGGCCGTTTAGTTATCAGCCCCAGCATTTT. It is translated as CASSGPFSYQPQHF.

This clonotype was observed many times. The chain is built from TRBV11-2 and TRBJ2-2; 8 nucleotides match TRBD1. The CDR3 contains 15 residues. With V trimmed by 4 bases and J by 4 bases, 5 bases remained unmatched. Germline V lookup: CDR1 SGHAT, CDR2 FQNNGV. CDR3 amino acids: CASSSGQGSTGELFF. The CDR3 bases are TGTGCCAGCAGCTCAGGACAGGGCAGCACCGGGGAGCTGTTTTTT.

This clonotype was detected a few times. This chain links TRBV2 with TRBJ2-1; no clear D. This CDR3 contains 13 residues. Trimming took off 6 bases at V and 10 bases at J, with 16 bases between the two ends. The germline V gene has CDR1 SNHLY and CDR2 FYNNEI. The CDR3 DNA is TGTGCCAGCAGCTTTGCGACTGGACGAGAGCAGTTCTTC. Its protein product is CASSFATGREQFF.

The sample holds a few counts of this clonotype. The chain links TRBV11-3 to TRBJ2-5, with 8 bases identical to TRBD1. CDR1 is SGHNT and CDR2 is YENEEA in the germline V gene. With V trimmed by 4 bases and J by 10 bases, 5 bases remained unmatched. The length of the CDR3 is 12 residues. DNA for the CDR3: TGTGCCAGCAGCTCCCGGGACAGGATCCAGTACTTC. The encoded protein is CASSSRDRIQYF.

This clonotype occurred many times. The chain employs TRBV7-3 and TRBJ2-2; D is perhaps TRBD1 or TRBD2 (5 bases each). Germline-derived CDR1 and CDR2 are SGHTA and FQGTGA. Trimming took off 3 bases at V and 3 bases at J, with 11 bases between the two ends. This CDR3 region has 15 residues. CDR3 coding DNA: TGTGCCAGCAGCTTGAGCAGGGACGACACCGGGGAGCTGTTTTTT. It encodes CASSLSRDDTGELFF.

The chain links TRBV5-1 to TRBJ2-3, with 12 bases lining up with TRBD2. This CDR3 is built from 16 residues. Germline V CDR1 and CDR2: SGHRS, YFSETQ. The V segment lost 1 base and the J segment 3 bases; nucleotides outside the gene matches: 3. In nucleotides, the CDR3 is TGCGCCAGCAGCTTGAGAACTAGCGGGGGGACAGATACGCAGTATTTT. Its translation is CASSLRTSGGTDTQYF.

The table lists this clonotype with a few counts. This sequence joins TRBV6-1 and TRBJ2-2; D perhaps matches TRBD1 (5 bases). Per the germline V gene, CDR1 is MNHNS and CDR2 is SASEGT. Trimming shortened V by 6 bases and J by 6 bases, and 17 bases separated the two germline ends. This CDR3 comprises 15 residues. The CDR3 reads CASSLISRVAGELFF. CDR3 in DNA: TGTGCCAGCAGCTTAATAAGCAGGGTTGCCGGGGAGCTGTTTTTT.

J is TRBJ1-2 and V is TRBV5-1; 7 nucleotides align to TRBD1. The germline gives CDR1 SGHRS, CDR2 YFSETQ. The CDR3 sequence is 14 residues long. V dropped 0 bases and J dropped 3; count of bases not matched to a gene: 2. The CDR3 sequence is CASSLDGTDYGYTF. CDR3 nucleotides: TGCGCCAGCAGCTTGGATGGGACAGACTATGGCTACACCTTC.

The chain recombines TRBV12-3 or TRBV12-4 with TRBJ2-5; either TRBD1 or TRBD2 may supply D (6 bases each). With 6 bases removed from V and 5 bases from J, the gap between germline ends came to 13 bases. The CDR3 loop spans 13 amino acids. The CDR3 loop is CASRQTRGETQYF. For the CDR3, the DNA is TGTGCCAGCAGGCAGACTAGGGGGGAGACCCAGTACTTC.

This clonotype came up a few times. The rearrangement joins TRBV11-1 to TRBJ2-3; no reliable D call. Germline V gives CDR1 SGHAT, CDR2 FQDESV (reference sequence). There are 13 residues in the CDR3. V dropped 1 base and J dropped 3 bases, with 5 bases sitting between them. The CDR3 loop is CASSLGGTDTQYF. The CDR3 DNA follows: TGTGCCAGCAGCTTAGGGGGAACAGATACGCAGTATTTT.